The sequence of this T cell receptor (beta chain) was determined in a study of T cell responses to AZD1222 COVID-19 vaccine. Some clones are missing from TCRdb's copy, which holds only in-frame ones; the method was immunoSEQ multiplex PCR. The sample records more than 85,000 clones, about 88% being singletons. The sequenced sample was peripheral blood, obtained on day 0 of AZD1222 vaccination. The receptor's source is an adult in good health.

CDR3 in amino acids: CASRQGVFTEAFF. CDR3 in DNA: TGTGCCAGTAGACAGGGTGTGTTCACTGAAGCTTTCTTT. J is TRBJ1-1 and V is TRBV19, with D perhaps matching TRBD1 (6 bases). Per germline, CDR1 LNHDA and CDR2 SQIVND (reference sequence). This CDR3 region has 13 residues. V was pared by 6 bases and J by 4 bases, with 12 bases between.